Listed here is a single T cell receptor (beta chain). What it recognizes is unknown. This entry belongs to a study of cytomegalovirus exposure and HLA in healthy donors. Looking at the study overall: For the approximately 400 genotyped donors, approximately 83% fell within the Caucasian-associated ancestry cluster.

Study-wide results and limits: Most subjects' HLA-A and HLA-B alleles were reportedly predicted from TCR beta sequences. Researchers had no immune exposure information except CMV serostatus available. The authors later found HLA-associated TCR beta chains more clonally expanded than equally common others.

Amplification used 60 Vbeta primers and 13 Jbeta primers. Profiling relied on immunoSEQ multiplex PCR, and the TCRdb table lists in-frame clones only, not all of them. The profile shows about 250,000 clones, roughly 84% of them singletons. The TCR comes from a girl aged 2-10 years in good health and CMV-seronegative. The sample was PBMCs.

The CDR3 bases are TGTGCCACCGCCTCGGACAGGGGGTACGAGCAGTACTTC. Translated: CATASDRGYEQYF. J is TRBJ2-7 and V is TRBV6-5; 10 bases agree with TRBD1. The CDR3 has 13 amino acids. Germline V gene lookup returns CDR1 MNHEY and CDR2 SVGAGI. V lost 10 bases to trimming and J lost 4 bases; unmatched junction nucleotides: 7.